This TCR beta chain was sequenced in a study of blood T cell repertoires in COVID-19. The CDR3 extends over 14 amino acids. Looked up from germline, CDR1 is SGHRS and CDR2 is YFSETQ. The V and J ends lost 4 bases and 1 base, in that order; junction bases with no gene match: 4. The repertoire was sequenced with immunoSEQ multiplex PCR; TCRdb's copy has only in-frame clones and lacks some. This sample has 120,000 or so clones, with around 80% found just once. At least ten counts were recorded for this clone. The J gene is TRBJ2-7, the V gene TRBV5-1, with 8 bases identical to TRBD1. This TCR was sampled from a woman between 45 and 65 years old with acute or convalescent COVID-19. Sequencing used peripheral blood. CDR3 DNA: TGCGCCAGCAGCACCGGACAGGGATCCTACGAGCAGTACTTC. Translating gives CASSTGQGSYEQYF.